The 20 T cell receptor beta chains below come from one sample, sequenced in a study of vaccination effects on CD4 cells after COVID-19. No antigen is known for these receptors. Viral peptide pools were used in the ViraFEST assay to expand antigen-specific CD4+ T cells, and sequencing came afterward. Scientists isolated CD4+ T cells after an approximately 10-day culture period ended. Sequencing used immunoSEQ multiplex PCR; TCRdb keeps in-frame clones, though not all of them. Altogether some 79,000 clones are present, around four fifths being singletons, with the ten largest covering 1.5% to 2%. The specimen comprised CD4+ T cells from PBMCs cultured with HCoV-229E spike peptides, sampled before COVID-19 vaccination. The source of these receptors is a human donor who received a COVID-19 vaccine.

The V call is TRBV6-5, the J call TRBJ2-2; maybe TRBD1 (6 bases). V was shortened by 3 bases and J by 6 bases, with 11 bases between the two germline ends. This CDR3 is 14 amino acids long. Per germline, CDR1 MNHEY and CDR2 SVGAGI. CDR3 DNA: TGTGCCAGCAGTTATCCACAGGGCCCCGGGGAGCTGTTTTTT. Protein sequence: CASSYPQGPGELFF.

Here the CDR3 DNA reads TGTGCCAGCAGCTTAATCTCAGGGGTAGCTAACTATGGCTACACCTTC. This gives the protein CASSLISGVANYGYTF. This chain links TRBV11-2 with TRBJ1-2; tentatively, D is TRBD1 (6 bases). The V end lost 2 bases, the J end lost 0 bases, and 13 bases lay between the germline ends. CDR1 is SGHAT, CDR2 FQNNGV, per germline. The CDR3 covers 16 residues.

The chain is built from TRBV3-1 (or the pseudogene TRBV3-2) and TRBJ2-3; 11 positions agree with TRBD2. V was clipped by 5 bases and J by 6 bases; unmatched bases: 4. The CDR3 is made up of 14 amino acids. CDR1 is LGHDT and CDR2 is YNNKEL in the germline V gene (reference sequence). The CDR3: CASSYRLAGDTQYF. The CDR3 nucleotides read TGTGCCAGCAGCTATAGACTAGCGGGGGATACGCAGTATTTT.

The genes are TRBV4-1 and TRBJ2-4; TRBD1 might be the D (6 bases). The CDR3 consists of 20 residues. The V and J ends lost 0 bases and 0 bases respectively, with 21 bases between them. CDR1 is MGHRA and CDR2 is YSYEKL in the germline V gene. This CDR3 reads CASSQDRRPGAEIAKNIQYF. The CDR3 nucleotides are TGCGCCAGCAGCCAAGATCGCAGGCCAGGGGCGGAGATAGCCAAAAACATTCAGTACTTC.

DNA for the CDR3: TGTGCCAGCAGCTTAGCTGGGACGGTCAGCTCCTACGAGCAGTACGTC. Amino acid sequence: CASSLAGTVSSYEQYV. The chain carries TRBV7-2 and TRBJ2-7; D might be TRBD1 or TRBD2, each matching 5 bases. This CDR3 comprises 16 residues. Germline-derived CDR1 and CDR2 are SGHTA and FQGNSA. Deletions cut 0 bases from V and 0 bases from J, with 12 bases between.

V gene TRBV28 combines with J gene TRBJ1-3, with unresolved D. The CDR3 consists of 16 residues. CDR1 and CDR2 from the germline V gene are MDHEN and SYDVKM. Trimming left V 6 bases short and J 0 bases short, with 15 bases between. CDR3 bases: TGTGCCAGCAGCTATCAAACAGCCTTCTCTGGAAACACCATATATTTT. Translating gives CASSYQTAFSGNTIYF.

V usage is TRBV11-2 and J usage is TRBJ2-1; TRBD1 might be the D (6 bases). The germline CDR1 and CDR2 sequences are SGHAT and FQNNGV. This CDR3 is 16 amino acids long. Trimming stripped 5 bases from V and 4 bases from J, with 18 bases between. CDR3 nucleotides: TGTGCCAGCAGCGTAACACGGGACACCTCTTACAATGAGCAGTTCTTC. It codes for CASSVTRDTSYNEQFF. Complete variable domain (other parts from reference TRBV11-2 and TRBJ2-1): EAGVAQSPRYKIIEKRQSVAFWCNPISGHATLYWYQQILGQGPKLLIQFQNNGVVDDSQLPKDRFSAERLKGVDSTLKIQPAKLEDSAVYLCASSVTRDTSYNEQFFGPGTRLTVL.

This clone appeared once. The rearrangement uses TRBV5-1 and TRBJ2-5, with TRBD2 matching 9 bases. Unmatched junction bases numbered 7, after V lost 0 bases and J lost 4 bases. This CDR3 contains 16 residues. Per germline, CDR1 SGHRS and CDR2 YFSETQ. Written as DNA, the CDR3 is TGCGCCAGCAGCTTGGAGACGCGGGGGGGCGGAGAGACCCAGTACTTC. This codes for CASSLETRGGGETQYF. The variable domain in full, with the rest retrieved from reference TRBV5-1 and TRBJ2-5, is KAGVTQTPRYLIKTRGQQVTLSCSPISGHRSVSWYQQTPGQGLQFLFEYFSETQRNKGNFPGRFSGRQFSNSRSEMNVSTLELGDSALYLCASSLETRGGGETQYFGPGTRLLVL.

The chain recombines TRBV29-1 with TRBJ1-1; the match to TRBD1 covers 11 bases. This CDR3 is 12 amino acids long. Germline trimming cut 7 bases from V and 5 bases from J; bases unmatched to any gene: 3. In germline, CDR1 is SQVTM, CDR2 ANQGSEA. The CDR3 nucleotides are TGCAGCGGGGGACAGGGGGGGACTGAAGCTTTCTTT. Residues: CSGGQGGTEAFF.

The rearrangement joins TRBV19 to TRBJ1-2; 8 bases line up with TRBD1. Trimming at V came to 6 bases and at J to 8 bases, leaving 8 bases not matched to a gene. CDR3 length: 13 amino acids. Looked up from germline, CDR1 is LNHDA and CDR2 is SQIVND (reference sequence). CDR3 sequence (DNA): TGTGCCAGTAGACAGGACAGGGTGTACGGCTACACCTTC. Protein sequence: CASRQDRVYGYTF.

This clone has just a few counts. J is TRBJ1-1 and V is TRBV5-1; D unresolved. CDR1 is SGHRS, CDR2 YFSETQ, per germline. The CDR3 has 13 amino acids. Trimming removed 1 base at V and 4 bases at J, with 8 bases between. CDR3 in amino acids: CASSLIGSTEAFF. Written as DNA, the CDR3 is TGCGCCAGCAGCTTGATTGGTTCCACTGAAGCTTTCTTT.

The rearrangement uses TRBV6-5 and TRBJ1-2; no definite D call. The CDR3 totals 15 residues. Trimming took 5 bases from V and 5 from J, leaving 18 bases between them. Germline-derived CDR1 and CDR2 are MNHEY and SVGAGI. The CDR3 is CASSPRRGPAYGYTF. In nucleotides, the CDR3 is TGTGCCAGCAGTCCTCGACGTGGCCCCGCGTATGGCTACACCTTC.

This clone turned up a few times. This rearrangement joins TRBV28 to TRBJ1-2, with D unresolved. The CDR3 extends over 12 amino acids. Deletions cut 8 bases from V and 8 bases from J, with 15 bases between. Germline V gene data show CDR1 as MDHEN and CDR2 as SYDVKM. CDR3 region: CASRSTSHGYTF. CDR3 sequence (DNA): TGTGCCAGCCGTTCGACGAGTCACGGCTACACCTTC.

CDR3 nucleotides: TGTGCCAGCAGCCCAGGGACAGTCACCGGGGAGCTGTTTTTT. This gives the protein CASSPGTVTGELFF. The rearrangement uses TRBV7-2 and TRBJ2-2; 7 nucleotides align to TRBD1. Looked up from germline, CDR1 is SGHTA and CDR2 is FQGNSA. Germline trimming cut 5 bases from V and 4 bases from J; bases unmatched to any gene: 4. The CDR3 has 14 residues.

The V and J genes are TRBV7-2 and TRBJ2-5, with TRBD2 matching over 9 bases. Germline assignment: CDR1 SGHTA and CDR2 FQGNSA. The CDR3 length is 16 residues. The V segment lost 5 bases and the J segment 7 bases; nucleotides outside the gene matches: 14. CDR3 in DNA: TGTGCCAGCAGCGACCGACTAGCGGTTAATTCGGGGACCCAGTACTTC. Translation: CASSDRLAVNSGTQYF.

This clone occurred a few times. J is TRBJ1-1 and V is TRBV20-1, with D unresolved. V gave up 3 bases and J gave up 0 bases, with 11 bases separating them. CDR1 and CDR2 (germline): DFQATT, SNEGSKA (reference sequence). The CDR3 loop spans 14 amino acids. In nucleotides, the CDR3 is TGCAGTGCTAGTAGTGGTCTCATGAACACTGAAGCTTTCTTT. Its translation is CSASSGLMNTEAFF.

This clone has more than one count but fewer than ten. This rearrangement joins TRBV6-6 to TRBJ1-1; TRBD1 matches 8 bases. Losses at the gene ends were 6 bases for V and 2 bases for J; bases not matched to a gene: 5. The V gene's germline CDR1 is MNHNY and CDR2 SVGAGI (reference sequence). The CDR3 sequence is 14 residues long. CDR3 sequence: CASSSDRVNTEAFF. As DNA, the CDR3 is TGTGCCAGCAGCTCGGACAGGGTAAACACTGAAGCTTTCTTT.

The chain joins TRBV18 to TRBJ2-1; a possible D gene is TRBD2 (5 bases). Between the trimmed V and J ends, which lost 1 base and 10 bases, there was a span of 8 bases. The CDR3 covers 12 residues. Germline lookup yields CDR1 KGHSH and CDR2 LQKENI. The CDR3 DNA follows: TGTGCCAGCTCACCACGCCGGGAAGAGCAGTTCTTC. This translates into CASSPRREEQFF.

The chain employs TRBV12-5 and TRBJ1-2; 10 nucleotides match TRBD1. J was trimmed by 11 bases and V by 6 bases; bases with no gene match: 9. The germline CDR1 and CDR2 sequences are LGHNT and FRNRAP. The CDR3 covers 13 residues. The CDR3 sequence is CASGASGQGTYTF. CDR3 coding DNA: TGTGCTAGTGGGGCTTCGGGACAGGGGACTTACACCTTC.

This chain links TRBV18 with TRBJ1-2; D unresolved. This CDR3 spans 14 amino acids. Deletions cut 4 bases from V and 0 bases from J, with 9 bases between. Per germline, CDR1 KGHSH and CDR2 LQKENI. Here the CDR3 DNA reads TGTGCCAGCTCACGGAGCGATTCTAACTATGGCTACACCTTC. Translation gives CASSRSDSNYGYTF. The entire variable domain, with the rest obtained from reference TRBV18 and TRBJ1-2, is as follows: NAGVMQNPRHLVRRRGQEARLRCSPMKGHSHVYWYRQLPEEGLKFMVYLQKENIIDESGMPKERFSAEFPKEGPSILRIQQVVRGDSAAYFCASSRSDSNYGYTFGSGTRLTVV.